One and the same sample provided the 18 T cell receptor beta chains below, sequenced in a study of cytomegalovirus exposure and HLA in healthy donors. 13 Jbeta primers and 60 Vbeta primers were used for the PCR. Method: immunoSEQ multiplex PCR; TCRdb's copy keeps in-frame clones and lacks some. The sample includes 95,000 or so clones, 80% to 85% seen only once; the top ten take roughly 4%. Source material: PBMCs. The source is an older woman in good health and CMV-seropositive.

This clone was seen a single time. CDR3 sequence reads: CASSRRGGGELFF. The CDR3 DNA reads TGTGCCAGCAGCCGGAGGGGAGGCGGGGAGCTGTTTTTT. J is TRBJ2-2 and V is TRBV7-2, with a possible D match to TRBD2 (6 bases). This CDR3 contains 13 residues. The V gene's germline CDR1 is SGHTA and CDR2 FQGNSA. V was shortened by 5 bases and J by 7 bases, with 11 bases between the two germline ends.

V is TRBV2 and J is TRBJ2-1; 10 bases align to TRBD2. This CDR3 has 15 amino acids. Trimming at V came to 5 bases and at J to 6 bases, leaving 7 bases not matched to a gene. Germline V gives CDR1 SNHLY, CDR2 FYNNEI. The CDR3 is CASSPGTSDSNEQFF. The DNA of the CDR3 is TGTGCCAGCAGTCCCGGGACTAGCGATAGCAATGAGCAGTTCTTC.

The CDR3 region has the DNA TGCGCCAGCAGCTTGCAACAGCACACCGGGGAGCTGTTTTTT. This translates into CASSLQQHTGELFF. This chain joins TRBV5-1 and TRBJ2-2; D is ambiguous. Looked up from germline, CDR1 is SGHRS and CDR2 is YFSETQ. The CDR3 sequence is 14 residues long. V was pared by 1 base and J by 3 bases, with 7 bases between. Looking up the rest from reference TRBV5-1 and TRBJ2-2 gives the full variable domain: KAGVTQTPRYLIKTRGQQVTLSCSPISGHRSVSWYQQTPGQGLQFLFEYFSETQRNKGNFPGRFSGRQFSNSRSEMNVSTLELGDSALYLCASSLQQHTGELFFGEGSRLTVL.

The genes are TRBV7-3 and TRBJ1-1; D is unclear. The CDR3 extends over 14 amino acids. The V gene's germline CDR1 is SGHTA and CDR2 FQGTGA. The ends were cut back, 0 bases at V and 6 bases at J, with 11 bases in the middle. The CDR3 region is CASSLTPGGAEAFF. CDR3 DNA: TGTGCCAGCAGCTTAACGCCCGGCGGGGCTGAAGCTTTCTTT.

The rearrangement links TRBV9 to TRBJ2-5, with 10 bases that match TRBD1. The trim removed 0 bases at V and 6 bases at J, leaving 2 bases unmatched. The CDR3 sequence is 14 residues long. CDR1 is SGDLS, CDR2 YYNGEE, per germline. The CDR3 sequence: CASSVGGQGKTQYF. The CDR3 DNA reads as TGTGCCAGCAGCGTAGGGGGACAGGGGAAGACCCAGTACTTC. Full variable domain (rest looked up from reference TRBV9 and TRBJ2-5): DSGVTQTPKHLITATGQRVTLRCSPRSGDLSVYWYQQSLDQGLQFLIQYYNGEERAKGNILERFSAQQFPDLHSELNLSSLELGDSALYFCASSVGGQGKTQYFGPGTRLLVL.

This clone was seen once. This chain connects TRBV19 to TRBJ1-3; TRBD1 agrees at 9 bases. The CDR3 extends over 15 amino acids. Germline CDR1 LNHDA, CDR2 SQIVND (reference sequence). With V trimmed by 9 bases and J by 3 bases, 9 bases remained unmatched. The CDR3 protein is CASSYPGQGGNTIYF. The CDR3 region has the DNA TGTGCCAGCTCCTATCCGGGACAGGGTGGAAACACCATATATTTT.

The rearrangement joins TRBV19 to TRBJ1-5, with 8 bases aligning to TRBD1. The germline V gene has CDR1 LNHDA and CDR2 SQIVND (reference sequence). The CDR3 extends over 11 amino acids. CDR3 amino acids: CVEDRDQPQHF. The CDR3 DNA follows: TGTGTGGAGGACAGGGACCAGCCCCAGCATTTT.

The chain employs TRBV5-1 and TRBJ2-2, with 9 nucleotides matching TRBD1. The CDR3 contains 15 residues. Trimming at V came to 4 bases and at J to 8 bases, leaving 9 bases not matched to a gene. Germline V gene lookup returns CDR1 SGHRS and CDR2 YFSETQ. The CDR3 protein is CASSLRGQGLGELFF. As DNA, the CDR3 is TGCGCCAGCAGCCTAAGGGGACAGGGTTTGGGGGAGCTGTTTTTT.

The chain couples TRBV15 to TRBJ1-2; D not resolved. The germline gives CDR1 LNHNV, CDR2 YYDKDF (reference sequence). The V and J ends lost 0 bases and 3 bases respectively, with 5 bases between them. The CDR3 loop spans 13 amino acids. CDR3 nucleotides: TGTGCCACCAGCAGAGATCTCCACTATGGCTACACCTTC. Encoded protein: CATSRDLHYGYTF.

The chain couples TRBV29-1 to TRBJ2-3; TRBD1 matches 8 bases. V shed 4 bases, J shed 0 bases, and the junction held 3 bases outside the gene matches. Germline V CDR1 and CDR2: SQVTM, ANQGSEA. The CDR3 loop spans 14 amino acids. CDR3 residues: CSVVGDRSTDTQYF. In DNA form, the CDR3 reads TGCAGCGTTGTGGGGGACAGGAGCACAGATACGCAGTATTTT.

The chain has TRBV5-1 and TRBJ2-3; the D gene is possibly TRBD2 (5 bases). The CDR3 has 16 amino acids. Trimming stripped 0 bases from V and 2 bases from J, with 13 bases between. Germline assignment: CDR1 SGHRS and CDR2 YFSETQ. The CDR3 spells CASSLGVPTTTDTQYF. CDR3 nucleotide sequence: TGCGCCAGCAGCTTGGGTGTTCCGACTACCACAGATACGCAGTATTTT.

With regard to this clone: Relative to the germline gene, one junction end is altered; a read error may explain this. The chain carries TRBV28 and TRBJ2-7; TRBD2 aligns across 13 bases. The CDR3 has 16 residues. Germline values: CDR1 MDHEN, CDR2 SYDVKM. CDR3 bases: TGTGCCAGCAGTTTACCTTTCGGACTAGCGGGAGACCTAATGGACTTC. This sequence encodes CASSLPFGLAGDLMDF.

The J gene is TRBJ2-7, the V gene TRBV7-9; 12 bases are a match to TRBD1. CDR3 length: 16 residues. V gave up 6 bases and J gave up 5 bases; unmatched junction bases: 11. Germline CDR1 is SEHNR and CDR2 is FQNEAQ (reference sequence). CDR3 sequence reads: CASSYMSGQGAHEQYF. For the CDR3, the DNA is TGTGCCAGCAGTTATATGTCGGGACAGGGGGCGCACGAGCAGTACTTC. Variable domain in full (rest from reference TRBV7-9 and TRBJ2-7): DTGVSQNPRHKITKRGQNVTFRCDPISEHNRLYWYRQTLGQGPEFLTYFQNEAQLEKSRLLSDRFSAERPKGSFSTLEIQRTEQGDSAMYLCASSYMSGQGAHEQYFGPGTRLTVT.

V gene TRBV29-1 combines with J gene TRBJ1-2; the match to TRBD1 covers 8 bases. V lost 4 bases, J lost 6 bases, and 4 bases stayed unmatched. CDR1 and CDR2 from the germline V gene are SQVTM and ANQGSEA. This CDR3 is built from 12 residues. As DNA, the CDR3 is TGCAGCGTTGTGACAGGGGTAAATGGCTACACCTTC. Translated, it gives CSVVTGVNGYTF.

CDR3 residues: CAWSGSGLAGVSDTQYF. The CDR3 coding sequence is TGTGCCTGGAGTGGTTCCGGACTAGCGGGAGTATCTGATACGCAGTATTTT. The gene calls are TRBV30 and TRBJ2-3, with 13 nucleotides matching TRBD2. Trimming removed 1 base from V and 6 bases from J; junction bases left unmatched: 10. CDR3 length: 17 amino acids. The germline V gene has CDR1 GTSNPN and CDR2 SVGIG (reference sequence).

This clone appeared many times. V usage is TRBV5-6 and J usage is TRBJ1-2; the match to TRBD1 covers 8 bases. This CDR3 is 15 amino acids long. J lost 3 bases, V lost 4 bases, and 8 bases had no gene match. CDR1 and CDR2 from the germline V gene are SGHDT and YYEEEE. The CDR3 coding sequence is TGTGCCAGCAGCCCCAAGGACAGGGAATACTATGGCTACACCTTC. This sequence encodes CASSPKDREYYGYTF.

The chain combines TRBV4-2 with TRBJ1-3, with a tentative D call TRBD1 (5 bases). Per germline, CDR1 LGHNA and CDR2 YNFKEQ. This CDR3 has 15 amino acids. The ends were cut back, 0 bases at V and 4 bases at J, with 10 bases in the middle. CDR3 loop: CASSQDLRVGNTIYF. The CDR3 nucleotides read TGTGCCAGCAGCCAAGATCTCAGGGTCGGAAACACCATATATTTT.

This chain links TRBV7-2 with TRBJ2-2, with 11 bases fitting TRBD2. With 2 bases clipped from V and 6 bases from J, the junction kept 8 bases outside the gene matches. The CDR3 sequence is 17 residues long. Germline CDR1 SGHTA, CDR2 FQGNSA. CDR3 nucleotide sequence: TGTGCCAGCAGCTTAACGAACTGGGGACTAGCGGCCGGGGAGCTGTTTTTT. Translated: CASSLTNWGLAAGELFF.